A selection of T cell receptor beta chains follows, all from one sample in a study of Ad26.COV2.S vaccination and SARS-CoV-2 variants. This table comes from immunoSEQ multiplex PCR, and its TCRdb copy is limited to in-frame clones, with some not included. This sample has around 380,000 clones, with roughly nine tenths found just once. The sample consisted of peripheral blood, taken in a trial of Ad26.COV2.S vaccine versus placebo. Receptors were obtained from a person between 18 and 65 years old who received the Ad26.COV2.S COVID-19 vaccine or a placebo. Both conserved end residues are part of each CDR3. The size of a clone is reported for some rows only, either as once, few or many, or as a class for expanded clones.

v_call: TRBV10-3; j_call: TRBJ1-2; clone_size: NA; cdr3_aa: CAISDTGRANYGYTF
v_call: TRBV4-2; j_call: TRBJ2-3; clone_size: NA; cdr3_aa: CASSQVGSDTQYF
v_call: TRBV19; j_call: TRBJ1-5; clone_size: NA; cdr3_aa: CASRQTGRNQPQHF
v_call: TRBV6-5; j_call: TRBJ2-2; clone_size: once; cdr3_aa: CASSYSGGRSTGELFF
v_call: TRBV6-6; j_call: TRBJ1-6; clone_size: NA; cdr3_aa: CASSPRTRQGYNSPLHF
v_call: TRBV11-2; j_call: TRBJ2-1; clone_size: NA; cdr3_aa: CASSLDTSGVYNEQFF
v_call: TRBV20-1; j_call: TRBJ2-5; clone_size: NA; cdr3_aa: CSASSAGMRETQYF
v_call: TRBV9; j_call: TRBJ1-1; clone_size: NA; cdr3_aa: CASSVGGLGTEAFF
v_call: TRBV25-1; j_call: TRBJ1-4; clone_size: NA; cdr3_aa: CASSEYFPAKNEKLFF
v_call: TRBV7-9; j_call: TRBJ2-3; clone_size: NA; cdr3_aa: CASLAGDTQYF
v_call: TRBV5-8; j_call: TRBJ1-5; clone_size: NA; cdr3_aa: CASSWAAGQWPQHF
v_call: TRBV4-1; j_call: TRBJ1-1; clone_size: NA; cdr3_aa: CASSQARTTPGMAFF
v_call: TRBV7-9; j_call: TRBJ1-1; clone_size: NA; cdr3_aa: CASSFPANTEAFF
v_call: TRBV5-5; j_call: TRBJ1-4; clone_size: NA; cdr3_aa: CASSLDWIEKLFF
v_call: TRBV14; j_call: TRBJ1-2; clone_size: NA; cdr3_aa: CASSLGQLGGYTF
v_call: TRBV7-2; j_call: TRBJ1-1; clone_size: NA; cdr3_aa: CASSRTDLVEAFF
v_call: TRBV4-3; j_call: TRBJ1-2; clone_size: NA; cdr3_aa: CASSLEGENGYTF
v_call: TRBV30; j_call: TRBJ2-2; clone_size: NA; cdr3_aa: CAWNEQGGTGELFF
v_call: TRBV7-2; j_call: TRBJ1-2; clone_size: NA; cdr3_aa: CASSLLDAYGYTF
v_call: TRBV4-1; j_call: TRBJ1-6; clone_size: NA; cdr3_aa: CASSPGGTGSVNSPLHF